In this sample, the clone carrying this TCR beta chain turned up many times. What it binds is unknown. Germline V gene sequence: CDR1 SGDLS, CDR2 YYNGEE. With V trimmed by 2 bases and J by 2 bases, 3 bases remained unmatched. The length of the CDR3 is 14 residues. For TCR beta, libraries came from iRepertoire HTBI primers and Arm-PCR of CDR3 regions. TCRdb reprocessed the multiplex PCR reads via MiXCR and lists one record per CDR3 protein. Of 450,000 to 700,000 distinct CDR3 sequences in the sample, roughly 12% were seen once. The data originate from a study of regulatory T cells in long-lasting Graves disease. Described time point: newly diagnosed GD, antithyroid drugs for less than 3 months. The TCR library was made from RNA that had been extracted from PBMCs in TRIzol. Study results and limitations: The study found TRBV28, TRBJ1-2 and TRBJ2-5 favored in persistent disease.

The same data also contributed to another study, on T cells in Graves' hyperthyroidism and ophthalmopathy. That paper states: In the blood, most expanded thyroid clonotypes above 0.001 appeared as well.

The gene calls are TRBV9 and TRBJ2-5; TRBD2 matches at 7 bases. The source is a man aged 25 to 45 with Graves disease. The starting material was peripheral blood mononuclear cells (PBMCs), obtained at new diagnosis, from a patient treated with antithyroid drugs. CDR3 sequence reads: CASSVSGGQETQYF. The DNA for the CDR3 is TGTGCCAGCAGCGTCTCCGGGGGGCAAGAGACCCAGTACTTC.